This TCR beta chain is from a study of PD-1 blockade in classical Hodgkin lymphoma. J lost 6 bases, V lost 3 bases, and 16 bases had no gene match. CDR1 SGDLS and CDR2 YYNGEE come from the germline V gene. CDR3 length: 17 amino acids. Every patient relapsed after autologous stem cell transplantation, and brentuximab vedotin exposure varied. The repertoire was sequenced with immunoSEQ multiplex PCR; TCRdb's copy has only in-frame clones and lacks some. The sample consists of nearly 55,000 clones, over 75% of them appearing once. This receptor was obtained from a human donor with classical Hodgkin lymphoma. The sample was peripheral blood mononuclear cells (PBMCs), taken at baseline. The chain uses TRBV9 and TRBJ2-5, with TRBD2 matching 8 bases. CDR3: CASSGASGSGMAKTQYF. CDR3 coding DNA: TGTGCCAGCAGCGGGGCGTCGGGTAGCGGGATGGCGAAGACCCAGTACTTC.